Listed here are 11 T cell receptor beta chains from one sample, sequenced in a study of patients and donors after allogeneic stem cell transplantation. TCRdb independently ran MiXCR on the RT-PCR reads; one entry per CDR3 protein. This sample carries 200,000 to 250,000 distinct CDR3 sequences, about 38% of them seen once, and the ten largest clones take 9.5% to 13%. Source material: blood, either unsorted or a sorted T cell fraction (not recorded which). The receptors were sampled from a human donor who was either an allogeneic HSCT recipient or a stem cell or donor lymphocyte infusion donor (not recorded which). It is not recorded whose cells these are; they may come from a transplant donor.

The chain carries TRBV10-3 and TRBJ2-1; 9 bases match TRBD2. The V gene's germline CDR1 is ENHRY and CDR2 SYGVKD. V shed 10 bases and J 8 bases; nucleotides not matched to a gene: 9. This CDR3 has 13 residues. In nucleotides, the CDR3 is TGTGCCACACTTGGCGGGGGGGCCGATGAGCAGTTCTTC. Translated, it gives CATLGGGADEQFF.

The chain couples TRBV28 to TRBJ2-5; a possible D gene is TRBD2 (6 bases). Germline V gene data show CDR1 as MDHEN and CDR2 as SYDVKM. Trimming cost V 3 bases and J 0 bases, with 14 bases left between them. The CDR3 covers 16 residues. CDR3 loop: CASSLDGASDQETQYF. CDR3 nucleotide sequence: TGTGCCAGCAGTTTGGACGGGGCTAGCGACCAAGAGACCCAGTACTTC.

This clonotype was observed a single time. The genes are TRBV29-1 and TRBJ1-1; D gene unclear. Per the germline V gene, CDR1 is SQVTM and CDR2 is ANQGSEA. This CDR3 is built from 12 residues. The V gene lost 6 bases and the J gene lost 4 bases, with 12 bases spanning the gap. CDR3 sequence: CSVRRSSTEAFF. The CDR3 nucleotides are TGCAGCGTGAGAAGGAGTAGCACTGAAGCTTTCTTT.

The chain recombines TRBV19 with TRBJ1-5; D not certain. Germline CDR1 LNHDA, CDR2 SQIVND (reference sequence). V gave up 3 bases and J gave up 0 bases, with 15 bases separating them. The CDR3 is 17 residues long. The CDR3 sequence is CASSILGPASSNQPQHF. The DNA of the CDR3 is TGTGCCAGTAGTATCCTAGGGCCAGCTTCTAGCAATCAGCCCCAGCATTTT.

The V and J genes are TRBV20-1 and TRBJ1-5; the D gene is possibly TRBD1 (5 bases). V lost 6 bases, J lost 5 bases, and 17 bases lay in between. Germline V gene sequence: CDR1 DFQATT, CDR2 SNEGSKA (reference sequence). The CDR3 is 14 amino acids. The CDR3 spells CSAPRGSSDQPQHF. The DNA of the CDR3 is TGCAGTGCACCTAGGGGCTCCTCCGATCAGCCCCAGCATTTT.

The J gene is TRBJ2-5, the V gene TRBV5-4; D is undetermined. The CDR3 loop spans 15 amino acids. V gave up 0 bases and J gave up 4 bases, with 13 bases separating them. CDR1 and CDR2 from the germline V gene are SGHNT and YYREEE (reference sequence). The CDR3 region is CASSLDLGSGETQYF. The CDR3 DNA follows: TGTGCCAGCAGCTTGGATCTGGGGTCCGGAGAGACCCAGTACTTC.

The chain combines TRBV24-1 with TRBJ1-5; no definite D call. CDR1 KGHDR and CDR2 SFDVKD come from the germline V gene. The CDR3 extends over 13 amino acids. V lost 5 bases to trimming and J lost 2 bases, with 6 bases between them. The CDR3 region is CATSGTGNQPQHF. In DNA form, the CDR3 reads TGTGCCACCAGTGGCACAGGCAATCAGCCCCAGCATTTT.

The V gene is TRBV7-7, the J gene TRBJ2-5; no definite D call. Trimming stripped 1 base from V and 5 bases from J, with 11 bases between. The CDR3 is 14 amino acids. The germline gives CDR1 SSHAT, CDR2 FNYEAQ (reference sequence). Here the CDR3 reads CASSLVRSVETQYF. DNA of the CDR3: TGTGCCAGCAGCTTAGTACGGTCGGTGGAGACCCAGTACTTC.

V is TRBV24-1 and J is TRBJ1-2; TRBD1 matches at 9 bases. V shed 4 bases, J shed 8 bases, and the junction held 7 bases outside the gene matches. CDR1 is KGHDR, CDR2 SFDVKD, per germline. The CDR3 has 14 amino acids. CDR3 sequence reads: CATSDSGTGKGYTF. CDR3 sequence (DNA): TGTGCCACCAGTGACTCCGGGACAGGGAAAGGCTACACCTTC.

This clonotype has just a few counts. The V call is TRBV3-1, the J call TRBJ1-1; D remains unclear. The CDR3 spans 13 residues. Germline CDR1 reads LGHDT; CDR2 reads YNNKEL (reference sequence). Trimming stripped 5 bases from V and 8 bases from J, with 15 bases between. The CDR3 protein is CASSTGSLGEAFF. CDR3 DNA: TGTGCCAGCAGCACCGGGTCCCTGGGGGAAGCTTTCTTT.

This clonotype was detected a few times. J is TRBJ2-1 and V is TRBV10-3; D is uncertain. The V end was cut by 0 bases, the J end by 2 bases, with 11 bases between. CDR3 length equals 16 residues. Germline CDR1 and CDR2: ENHRY and SYGVKD. The CDR3 region is CAISESPPPPYNEQFF. The CDR3 DNA is TGTGCCATCAGTGAGTCGCCCCCGCCCCCCTACAATGAGCAGTTCTTC.